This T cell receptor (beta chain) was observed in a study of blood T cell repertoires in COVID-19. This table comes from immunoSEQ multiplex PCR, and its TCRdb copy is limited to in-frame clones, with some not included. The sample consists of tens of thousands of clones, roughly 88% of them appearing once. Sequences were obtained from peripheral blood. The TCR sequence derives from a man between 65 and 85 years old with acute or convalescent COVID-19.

CDR3: CASMKGQAVIDEQFF. The CDR3 DNA is TGTGCCAGCATGAAAGGACAGGCCGTAATCGATGAGCAGTTCTTC. The chain couples TRBV6-5 to TRBJ2-1; 7 nucleotides agree with TRBD1. J gave up 8 bases and V 7 bases, and 14 bases lay outside the gene matches. This CDR3 contains 15 residues. Looked up from germline, CDR1 is MNHEY and CDR2 is SVGAGI.